A single sample gave rise to the 27 T cell receptor beta chains below, sequenced in a study of T cells after yellow fever vaccination. Each CDR3 protein is one row after TCRdb ran MiXCR on the 5' RACE reads. This sample has 550,000 to 750,000 distinct CDR3 sequences; about 13% occur once, and the top ten carry over 12%. The specimen comprised PBMCs, sampled on the day of the yellow fever booster vaccination. These receptors came from a man aged 25 to 40 who received the YFV17D yellow fever vaccine.

This chain links TRBV19 with TRBJ2-7; D may correspond to TRBD1 or TRBD2 (5 bases each). The CDR3 length is 14 residues. The V gene lost 5 bases and the J gene lost 3 bases, with 14 bases spanning the gap. The germline gives CDR1 LNHDA, CDR2 SQIVND (reference sequence). The CDR3 DNA reads TGTGCCAGTAGTCCAACCGGGACCATCTACGAGCAGTACTTC. Translated, it gives CASSPTGTIYEQYF.

J is TRBJ1-6 and V is TRBV20-1, with a weak D call TRBD1 (5 bases). Trimming removed 6 bases from V and 6 bases from J, with 18 bases in between. The CDR3 loop spans 15 amino acids. Per the germline V gene, CDR1 is DFQATT and CDR2 is SNEGSKA (reference sequence). CDR3 coding DNA: TGCAGTGCCATCCCCTCCGGGGCCGGTAATTCACCCCTCCACTTT. Translation: CSAIPSGAGNSPLHF.

The chain recombines TRBV28 with TRBJ2-5, with 9 bases matching TRBD1. The J segment lost 5 bases and the V segment lost 3 bases, leaving 10 bases of the junction unmatched. Germline CDR1 MDHEN, CDR2 SYDVKM. This CDR3 contains 16 residues. The CDR3 sequence is CASSLGQGGYRETQYF. CDR3 bases: TGTGCCAGCAGTTTGGGACAGGGCGGGTATCGGGAGACCCAGTACTTC.

Only a few counts were recorded for this clonotype. The CDR3 spells CASINRDNSYEQYF. In DNA form, the CDR3 reads TGTGCCAGCATCAACCGGGACAACTCCTACGAGCAGTACTTC. This chain uses TRBV6-1 with TRBJ2-7, with a weak D call TRBD1 (6 bases). With 7 bases removed from V and 0 bases from J, the gap between germline ends came to 13 bases. This CDR3 region has 14 residues. The germline V gene encodes CDR1 MNHNS and CDR2 SASEGT.

The chain recombines TRBV7-9 with TRBJ2-6, with 8 nucleotides matching TRBD2. Germline lookup yields CDR1 SEHNR and CDR2 FQNEAQ (reference sequence). The V and J ends lost 11 bases and 2 bases, in that order; junction bases with no gene match: 2. The CDR3 loop spans 13 amino acids. CDR3 coding DNA: TGTGCCCCGGGAGGGGCTGGGGCCAACGTCCTGACTTTC. It translates to CAPGGAGANVLTF.

This clonotype came up a few times. In DNA form, the CDR3 reads TGCGCCAGCAGCCAAGTGTCATCCCCCTACAATGAGCAGTTCTTC. This encodes CASSQVSSPYNEQFF. This sequence joins TRBV4-3 and TRBJ2-1; D gene ambiguous. The CDR3 spans 15 residues. The V end lost 1 base, the J end lost 2 bases, and 9 bases lay between the germline ends. CDR1 and CDR2 from the germline V gene are LGHNA and YSLEER.

The genes are TRBV20-1 and TRBJ2-5, with 14 bases fitting TRBD2. V was pared by 1 base and J by 5 bases, with 6 bases of the junction left unmatched. This CDR3 is built from 16 residues. The germline CDR1 and CDR2 sequences are DFQATT and SNEGSKA (reference sequence). Here the CDR3 DNA reads TGCAGTGCTAGAGCGGGACTAGCGGGAGATCGGGAGACCCAGTACTTC. Its translation: CSARAGLAGDRETQYF.

The chain is built from TRBV27 and TRBJ2-1; no clear D gene. CDR1 and CDR2 (germline): MNHEY, SMNVEV (reference sequence). The CDR3 length is 14 residues. Between the trimmed V and J ends, which lost 3 bases and 12 bases, there was a span of 18 bases. The DNA for the CDR3 is TGTGCCAGCAGTTTGGCTACAGTACCCTCTGCGCAGTTCTTC. Translation gives CASSLATVPSAQFF.

A few counts support this clonotype. This sequence joins TRBV20-1 and TRBJ2-5, with 7 bases lining up with TRBD1. Germline CDR1 and CDR2: DFQATT and SNEGSKA (reference sequence). This CDR3 has 13 amino acids. J lost 4 bases, V lost 6 bases, and 8 bases had no gene match. The CDR3: CSALTGLGETQYF. CDR3 bases: TGCAGTGCCCTGACAGGGCTGGGAGAGACCCAGTACTTC.

This clonotype was observed a handful of times. This chain links TRBV20-1 with TRBJ1-5; 7 bases are shared with TRBD1. V gave up 5 bases and J gave up 4 bases; unmatched junction bases: 5. The CDR3 covers 13 residues. Germline loops: CDR1 DFQATT, CDR2 SNEGSKA (reference sequence). The CDR3 here is CSADRAPNQPQHF. The CDR3 DNA follows: TGCAGTGCTGACAGGGCCCCGAATCAGCCCCAGCATTTT.

The J gene is TRBJ1-5, the V gene TRBV6-5, with D unresolved. The CDR3 is 18 residues long. V was clipped by 0 bases and J by 2 bases, with 17 bases between them. CDR1 and CDR2 (germline): MNHEY, SVGAGI. The CDR3 is CASSYSGQVYSGNQPQHF. CDR3 in DNA: TGTGCCAGCAGTTACTCGGGCCAGGTATATAGTGGCAATCAGCCCCAGCATTTT.

V gene TRBV9 combines with J gene TRBJ2-2; no definite D call. CDR3 length: 14 residues. V lost 3 bases and J 1 base, leaving 7 bases between the germline ends. The V gene's germline CDR1 is SGDLS and CDR2 YYNGEE. The CDR3 loop is CASSAAVNTGELFF. For the CDR3, the DNA is TGTGCCAGCAGCGCAGCCGTGAACACCGGGGAGCTGTTTTTT. The full variable domain, completed using reference TRBV9 and TRBJ2-2, is DSGVTQTPKHLITATGQRVTLRCSPRSGDLSVYWYQQSLDQGLQFLIQYYNGEERAKGNILERFSAQQFPDLHSELNLSSLELGDSALYFCASSAAVNTGELFFGEGSRLTVL.

This clonotype came up a few times. This chain joins TRBV12-3 or TRBV12-4 and TRBJ2-3; TRBD2 matches at 11 bases. CDR3 size: 17 residues. V shed 3 bases, J shed 6 bases, and the junction held 11 bases outside the gene matches. CDR3 nucleotide sequence: TGTGCCAGCAGTTTCACGACTAGCGGGATTGTAAAGGATACGCAGTATTTT. It codes for CASSFTTSGIVKDTQYF.

This clonotype was observed a handful of times. The chain combines TRBV6-1 with TRBJ1-4, with a tentative D call TRBD1 (5 bases). The CDR3 has 14 amino acids. Trimming took off 6 bases at V and 6 bases at J, with 14 bases between the two ends. Looked up from germline, CDR1 is MNHNS and CDR2 is SASEGT. The CDR3 here is CASSRDPADEKLFF. In DNA, the CDR3 is TGTGCCAGCAGCAGGGACCCCGCCGATGAAAAACTGTTTTTT.

This clonotype was observed a handful of times. The chain has TRBV5-4 and TRBJ2-5, with 15 bases matching TRBD2. CDR3 length: 16 amino acids. Per the germline V gene, CDR1 is SGHNT and CDR2 is YYREEE (reference sequence). V was clipped by 4 bases and J by 5 bases; unmatched bases: 6. The CDR3 sequence is CASSPGLAGGAETQYF. In DNA, the CDR3 is TGTGCCAGCAGCCCCGGACTAGCGGGAGGGGCGGAGACCCAGTACTTC.

This chain uses TRBV5-1 with TRBJ2-5; the D is unclear. The CDR3 sequence is 15 residues long. CDR1 is SGHRS and CDR2 is YFSETQ in the germline V gene. The V end was cut by 0 bases, the J end by 5 bases, with 14 bases between. The CDR3, as DNA: TGCGCCAGCAGCTTGGTGTCAGCGATGGGGGAGACCCAGTACTTC. This gives the protein CASSLVSAMGETQYF.

The chain recombines TRBV19 with TRBJ1-1; no clear D gene. Germline V lookup: CDR1 LNHDA, CDR2 SQIVND (reference sequence). V was pared by 3 bases and J by 1 base, with 9 bases between. This CDR3 is 14 amino acids long. CDR3 sequence: CASSIGLKNTEAFF. In DNA, the CDR3 is TGTGCCAGTAGTATCGGCCTGAAGAACACTGAAGCTTTCTTT.

This clonotype was counted between two and nine times. The chain links TRBV13 to TRBJ2-1; no firm D call. The CDR3 runs 12 residues. CDR1 is PRHDT, CDR2 FYEKMQ, per germline (reference sequence). Trimming stripped 4 bases from V and 12 bases from J, with 13 bases between. In DNA form, the CDR3 reads TGTGCCAGCAGCTCGGACCCCCCGGGGCAGTTCTTC. Its translation is CASSSDPPGQFF.

The chain has TRBV29-1 and TRBJ2-1; 7 bases agree with TRBD2. With 6 bases clipped from V and 6 bases from J, the junction kept 8 bases outside the gene matches. This CDR3 spans 13 amino acids. The germline gives CDR1 SQVTM, CDR2 ANQGSEA. This chain's CDR3 is CSVYPGGRNEQFF. CDR3 nucleotide sequence: TGCAGCGTGTACCCGGGAGGCCGCAATGAGCAGTTCTTC.

The V gene is TRBV12-3 or TRBV12-4, the J gene TRBJ2-3, with TRBD2 as a possible D gene (6 bases). Trimming removed 3 bases at V and 3 bases at J, with 13 bases between. This CDR3 region has 15 residues. The DNA of the CDR3 is TGTGCCAGCAGTTTTTCCTCACTAGCAACAGATACGCAGTATTTT. This translates into CASSFSSLATDTQYF.

This clonotype was observed a handful of times. The chain couples TRBV5-4 to TRBJ1-6, with 7 bases that match TRBD1. The CDR3 totals 14 residues. V was pared by 4 bases and J by 7 bases, with 5 bases of the junction left unmatched. Germline V gene lookup returns CDR1 SGHNT and CDR2 YYREEE (reference sequence). CDR3 protein: CASSGGQFNSPLHF. CDR3 nucleotide sequence: TGTGCCAGCAGCGGGGGACAGTTCAATTCACCCCTCCACTTT.

This clonotype was recorded many times. The chain recombines TRBV2 with TRBJ2-7; TRBD2 agrees at 9 bases. The V segment lost 1 base and the J segment 7 bases; nucleotides outside the gene matches: 8. Germline CDR1 reads SNHLY; CDR2 reads FYNNEI. CDR3 length: 15 residues. CDR3: CASSEGLADALEQYF. For the CDR3, the DNA is TGTGCCAGCAGTGAAGGACTAGCGGACGCCTTAGAGCAGTACTTC. The whole variable domain, filled in from reference TRBV2 and TRBJ2-7, reads EPEVTQTPSHQVTQMGQEVILRCVPISNHLYFYWYRQILGQKVEFLVSFYNNEISEKSEIFDDQFSVERPDGSNFTLKIRSTKLEDSAMYFCASSEGLADALEQYFGPGTRLTVT.

This clonotype occurred a few times. The chain carries TRBV12-3 or TRBV12-4 and TRBJ1-1; no definite D call. This CDR3 spans 15 amino acids. Deletions cut 1 base from V and 1 base from J, with 10 bases between. The CDR3 region has the DNA TGTGCCAGCAGTTTAGAACTTCTCAAGAACACTGAAGCTTTCTTT. The encoded protein is CASSLELLKNTEAFF.

The rearrangement links TRBV29-1 to TRBJ2-7; 7 bases are a match to TRBD1. The V gene's germline CDR1 is SQVTM and CDR2 ANQGSEA. The CDR3 consists of 17 residues. Trimming cost V 4 bases and J 0 bases; bases outside gene matches: 15. CDR3 bases: TGCAGCGTTGTGGGAAGTCTGGGGACAGAAAACTCCTACGAGCAGTACTTC. Translated, it gives CSVVGSLGTENSYEQYF.

This clonotype was observed a handful of times. This sequence joins TRBV6-5 and TRBJ2-5; D gene uncertain. Germline CDR1 and CDR2: MNHEY and SVGAGI. The CDR3 sequence is 16 residues long. V was trimmed by 4 bases and J by 4 bases, leaving 19 bases between them. The CDR3 DNA reads TGTGCCAGCAGTTCCGATGAACTCCTTCGTGGAGAGACCCAGTACTTC. Its translation: CASSSDELLRGETQYF.

The sample holds a few counts of this clonotype. The J gene is TRBJ1-1, the V gene TRBV7-9; D uncertain. The V gene lost 1 base and the J gene lost 3 bases, with 9 bases spanning the gap. This CDR3 region has 14 residues. Germline loops: CDR1 SEHNR, CDR2 FQNEAQ (reference sequence). The CDR3 here is CASSLVGLDTEAFF. For the CDR3, the DNA is TGTGCCAGCAGCTTAGTTGGCTTGGACACTGAAGCTTTCTTT.

With regard to this clonotype: This likely comes from a read error, as the CDR3 has no conserved phenylalanine or tryptophan at its end. Because the CDR3's place on the DNA is in doubt, the DNA is left out and the CDR3 is given as listed by TCRdb. This chain links TRBV12-3 or TRBV12-4 with TRBJ2-7; the table gives TRBD1 as D, unverified against the DNA. The CDR3 length is 11 residues, termini included. The CDR3 sequence is CASSLGRTGCP.